One and the same sample provided the 20 T cell receptor beta chains below, sequenced in a study of OX40 agonist ivuxolimab in advanced cancers. Here immunoSEQ multiplex PCR was the method, and the copy in TCRdb shows in-frame clones only, minus some. The sample has tens of thousands of clones, 80% to 95% seen once; the top ten hold approximately 0.41%. The source material was CD4+ or CD8+ T cells sorted from blood, sampled in a trial of the OX40 agonist ivuxolimab. These receptors came from an adult with an advanced solid tumor such as melanoma, head and neck, liver or kidney cancer.

A single count supports this clone. V usage is TRBV4-1 and J usage is TRBJ2-5, with D possibly being TRBD2 (5 bases). CDR3 length: 15 amino acids. CDR1 is MGHRA and CDR2 is YSYEKL in the germline V gene. Trimming took off 0 bases at V and 5 bases at J, with 13 bases between the two ends. CDR3 in DNA: TGCGCCAGCAGCCAAGAACTTCGAGGGTTTGAGACCCAGTACTTC. The encoded protein is CASSQELRGFETQYF.

The chain couples TRBV11-3 to TRBJ2-3; D is tentatively TRBD1 or TRBD2 (5 bases each). V lost 3 bases and J 4 bases, leaving 14 bases between the germline ends. The CDR3 covers 15 residues. Germline loops: CDR1 SGHNT, CDR2 YENEEA. CDR3 bases: TGTGCCAGCAGCTTCGGGGCAGCCGGGGCAGATACGCAGTATTTT. Protein product: CASSFGAAGADTQYF.

This clone was observed a single time. The chain couples TRBV7-2 to TRBJ2-7, with D possibly being TRBD2 (6 bases). The CDR3 is made up of 14 amino acids. V lost 5 bases and J 2 bases, leaving 13 bases between the germline ends. CDR1 is SGHTA, CDR2 FQGNSA, per germline. CDR3 DNA: TGTGCCAGCAGCCCAAGGACTACTGCCTACGAGCAGTACTTC. Its protein product is CASSPRTTAYEQYF.

This chain uses TRBV2 with TRBJ2-3; D might be TRBD1 or TRBD2, each matching 5 bases. The CDR3 contains 16 residues. Germline CDR1 SNHLY, CDR2 FYNNEI. Deletions cut 5 bases from V and 1 base from J, with 16 bases between. The CDR3 sequence: CASSRTGPRGTDTQYF. Written as DNA, the CDR3 is TGTGCCAGCAGTAGGACGGGGCCCCGGGGCACAGATACGCAGTATTTT.

This chain connects TRBV5-8 to TRBJ1-1; D gene uncertain. The V gene lost 4 bases and the J gene lost 0 bases, with 10 bases spanning the gap. Germline-derived CDR1 and CDR2 are SGHTS and YDEGEE. The CDR3 contains 14 residues. The CDR3 protein is CASSLTHLNTEAFF. CDR3 in DNA: TGTGCCAGCAGCCTTACCCACTTGAACACTGAAGCTTTCTTT.

The chain has TRBV7-2 and TRBJ2-6; D gene ambiguous. This CDR3 comprises 17 residues. Per the germline V gene, CDR1 is SGHTA and CDR2 is FQGNSA. The V end was cut by 1 base, the J end by 1 base, with 11 bases between. DNA of the CDR3: TGTGCCAGCAGCTTAGGGGCAGCGAGATCTGGGGCCAACGTCCTGACTTTC. Protein: CASSLGAARSGANVLTF.

This chain connects TRBV9 to TRBJ2-5; 14 bases are shared with TRBD2. The ends lost 4 bases at V and 5 bases at J; junction bases unmatched: 4. In germline, CDR1 is SGDLS, CDR2 YYNGEE. This CDR3 contains 15 residues. CDR3 sequence reads: CASSQTSGRAETQYF. The CDR3, as DNA: TGTGCCAGCAGCCAGACTAGCGGGAGGGCCGAGACCCAGTACTTC.

The chain employs TRBV7-9 and TRBJ2-7; D may be TRBD1 (5 bases). The CDR3 is 12 residues long. CDR1 and CDR2 from the germline V gene are SEHNR and FQNEAQ (reference sequence). Trimming took 5 bases from V and 5 from J, leaving 10 bases between them. CDR3: CASSPTEHEQYF. The CDR3 nucleotides are TGTGCCAGCAGCCCGACAGAGCACGAGCAGTACTTC.

The V call is TRBV7-8, the J call TRBJ1-6; the D is unclear. In germline, CDR1 is SGHVS, CDR2 FQNEAQ. The V gene lost 1 base and the J gene lost 6 bases, with 10 bases spanning the gap. This CDR3 region has 15 residues. The CDR3 reads CASSLDRGRNSPLHF. The CDR3, as DNA: TGTGCCAGCAGCTTAGATCGGGGTCGTAATTCACCCCTCCACTTT.

The chain is built from TRBV28 and TRBJ2-7; unclear D gene. The V gene lost 3 bases and the J gene lost 6 bases, with 9 bases spanning the gap. This CDR3 is built from 12 residues. Germline values: CDR1 MDHEN, CDR2 SYDVKM. In DNA, the CDR3 is TGTGCCAGCAGTTTTATCGCTACCGAGCAGTACTTC. As protein: CASSFIATEQYF.

The rearrangement links TRBV2 to TRBJ2-1, with 9 positions matching TRBD2. The CDR3 contains 16 residues. Trimming at V came to 7 bases and at J to 6 bases, leaving 13 bases not matched to a gene. Germline V gene sequence: CDR1 SNHLY, CDR2 FYNNEI. The CDR3 DNA reads as TGTGCCAGCACCCCGCTTAGGCTAGCGGGGAGCAATGAGCAGTTCTTC. Translation gives CASTPLRLAGSNEQFF.

The chain couples TRBV6-5 to TRBJ1-1; no clear D. V gave up 0 bases and J gave up 1 base, with 9 bases separating them. Germline V gene lookup returns CDR1 MNHEY and CDR2 SVGAGI. The CDR3 is 15 residues long. The chain's CDR3 is CASSYSGGWNTEAFF. CDR3 bases: TGTGCCAGCAGTTACTCGGGCGGATGGAACACTGAAGCTTTCTTT.

This clone appeared a single time. The CDR3 nucleotides are TGCGCCAGCAGCTTACCTAGCGGGGCTAGGGATACGCAGTATTTT. Amino acids: CASSLPSGARDTQYF. The chain has TRBV5-1 and TRBJ2-3, with TRBD2 matching over 9 bases. In germline, CDR1 is SGHRS, CDR2 YFSETQ. J was trimmed by 6 bases and V by 2 bases; bases with no gene match: 7. The CDR3 is 15 residues long.

This clone was detected once. The rearrangement uses TRBV7-2 and TRBJ2-6; the match to TRBD2 covers 12 bases. Germline V gene data show CDR1 as SGHTA and CDR2 as FQGNSA. After removal of 5 bases from V and 0 bases from J, the junction contained 8 bases not matched to a gene. The length of the CDR3 is 19 residues. As DNA, the CDR3 is TGTGCCAGCAGCCTACTAGCGGGGGGCCCGAGCTCTGGGGCCAACGTCCTGACTTTC. Its translation: CASSLLAGGPSSGANVLTF.

In this sample, this clone turned up once. This chain connects TRBV5-6 to TRBJ1-6; D not resolved. The germline CDR1 and CDR2 sequences are SGHDT and YYEEEE. This CDR3 comprises 15 residues. Trimming took off 2 bases at V and 7 bases at J, with 13 bases between the two ends. CDR3 sequence (DNA): TGTGCCAGCAGCTTATACGGCGGAGTCAATTCACCCCTCCACTTT. Protein: CASSLYGGVNSPLHF.

This clone was seen only a few times. The genes are TRBV11-3 and TRBJ2-7, with no clear D. V shed 3 bases and J shed 3 bases, with 12 bases lying between them. The CDR3 contains 14 residues. Germline V lookup: CDR1 SGHNT, CDR2 YENEEA. In DNA form, the CDR3 reads TGTGCCAGCAGCTTCCGCACGCCTGGCTACGAGCAGTACTTC. As protein: CASSFRTPGYEQYF.

V is TRBV11-2 and J is TRBJ1-2; D is unclear. Germline loops: CDR1 SGHAT, CDR2 FQNNGV. The CDR3 contains 15 residues. Between the trimmed V and J ends, which lost 1 base and 4 bases, there was a span of 13 bases. The CDR3: CASSLGVATIYGYTF. CDR3 nucleotide sequence: TGTGCCAGCAGCTTAGGCGTGGCGACCATCTATGGCTACACCTTC.

This chain joins TRBV18 and TRBJ2-1, with 11 bases that match TRBD2. Germline lookup yields CDR1 KGHSH and CDR2 LQKENI. V was pared by 3 bases and J by 0 bases, with 1 base of the junction left unmatched. The CDR3 runs 16 residues. CDR3 loop: CASSPGLAASYNEQFF. The CDR3 bases are TGTGCCAGCTCACCGGGACTAGCGGCCTCCTACAATGAGCAGTTCTTC.

V is TRBV6-5 and J is TRBJ2-5; D not resolved. Trimming left V 1 base short and J 2 bases short, with 5 bases between. The CDR3 extends over 13 amino acids. Germline CDR1 is MNHEY and CDR2 is SVGAGI. The CDR3 protein is CASSYFLQETQYF. The CDR3 region has the DNA TGTGCCAGCAGTTACTTTCTACAAGAGACCCAGTACTTC.

The rearrangement uses TRBV19 and TRBJ2-7, with 9 bases fitting TRBD2. Germline-derived CDR1 and CDR2 are LNHDA and SQIVND (reference sequence). V lost 4 bases to trimming and J lost 2 bases; unmatched junction nucleotides: 3. The CDR3 sequence is 14 residues long. The CDR3 DNA follows: TGTGCCAGTAGTAGGGCTAGCGGGACCTACGAGCAGTACTTC. This codes for CASSRASGTYEQYF.